In its sample, the clone carrying this TCR beta chain was seen a few times. The data derive from a study of tumour-infiltrating T cells in Burkitt lymphoma. Study-level background: Survival, overall and progression-free, tracked with productive clonality.

The data were produced by immunoSEQ multiplex PCR, yet TCRdb's version contains in-frame clones alone and is incomplete. The repertoire holds 5,000 or so clones, with more than 20% as singletons. Sequencing was done on a sample of tumor tissue. The clonotype comes from a human donor with diffuse large B-cell lymphoma.

The CDR3 is CASSLEAGADGYGYTF. The CDR3 region has the DNA TGTGCCAGCAGCTTAGAGGCAGGGGCCGATGGCTATGGCTACACCTTC. The genes are TRBV7-2 and TRBJ1-2; weak D call: TRBD1 (6 bases). Germline CDR1 is SGHTA and CDR2 is FQGNSA. The CDR3 is 16 residues long. Trimming shortened V by 1 base and J by 4 bases, and 16 bases separated the two germline ends.